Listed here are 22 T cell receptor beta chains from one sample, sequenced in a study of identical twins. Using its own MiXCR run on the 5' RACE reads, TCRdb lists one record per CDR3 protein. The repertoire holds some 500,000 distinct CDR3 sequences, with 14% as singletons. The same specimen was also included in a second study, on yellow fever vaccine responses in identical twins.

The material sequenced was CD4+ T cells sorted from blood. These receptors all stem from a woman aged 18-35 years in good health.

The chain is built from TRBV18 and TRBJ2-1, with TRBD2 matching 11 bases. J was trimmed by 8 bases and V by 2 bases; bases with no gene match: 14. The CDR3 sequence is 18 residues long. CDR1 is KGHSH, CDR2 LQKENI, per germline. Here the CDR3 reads CASSPTSLLAGVTDEQFF. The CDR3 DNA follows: TGTGCCAGCTCACCAACGAGTCTACTAGCGGGAGTCACTGATGAGCAGTTCTTC.

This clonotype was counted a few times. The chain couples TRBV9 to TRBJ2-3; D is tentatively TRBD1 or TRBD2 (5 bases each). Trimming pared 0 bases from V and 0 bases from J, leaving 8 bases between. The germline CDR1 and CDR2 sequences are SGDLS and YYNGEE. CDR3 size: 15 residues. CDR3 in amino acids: CASSVVGESTDTQYF. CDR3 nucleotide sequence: TGTGCCAGCAGCGTAGTAGGGGAGAGCACAGATACGCAGTATTTT. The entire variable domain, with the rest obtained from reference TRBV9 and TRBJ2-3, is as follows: DSGVTQTPKHLITATGQRVTLRCSPRSGDLSVYWYQQSLDQGLQFLIQYYNGEERAKGNILERFSAQQFPDLHSELNLSSLELGDSALYFCASSVVGESTDTQYFGPGTRLTVL.

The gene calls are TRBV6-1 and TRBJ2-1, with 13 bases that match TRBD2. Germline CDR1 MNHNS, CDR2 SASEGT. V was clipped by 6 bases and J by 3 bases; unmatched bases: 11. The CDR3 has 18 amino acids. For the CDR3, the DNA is TGTGCCAGCAGCCCCGGACTAGCGGGGGTGGCAGGCTACAATGAGCAGTTCTTC. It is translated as CASSPGLAGVAGYNEQFF.

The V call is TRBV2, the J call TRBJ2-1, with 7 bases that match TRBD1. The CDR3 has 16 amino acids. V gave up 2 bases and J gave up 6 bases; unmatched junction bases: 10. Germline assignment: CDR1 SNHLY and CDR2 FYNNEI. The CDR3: CASSERRQGVSNEQFF. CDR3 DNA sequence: TGTGCCAGCAGTGAACGCAGGCAGGGGGTGAGCAATGAGCAGTTCTTC.

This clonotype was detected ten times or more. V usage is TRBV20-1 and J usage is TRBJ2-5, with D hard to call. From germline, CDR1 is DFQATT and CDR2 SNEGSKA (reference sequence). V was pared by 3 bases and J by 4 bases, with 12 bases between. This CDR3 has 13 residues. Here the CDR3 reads CSASPQPGETQYF. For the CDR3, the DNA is TGCAGTGCTAGTCCGCAGCCTGGAGAGACCCAGTACTTC.

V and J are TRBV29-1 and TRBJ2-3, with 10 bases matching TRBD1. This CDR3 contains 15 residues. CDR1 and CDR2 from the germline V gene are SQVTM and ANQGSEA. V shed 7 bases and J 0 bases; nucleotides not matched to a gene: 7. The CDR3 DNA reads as TGCAGCGCTCGGACAGGGGGGTTTAGCACAGATACGCAGTATTTT. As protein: CSARTGGFSTDTQYF.

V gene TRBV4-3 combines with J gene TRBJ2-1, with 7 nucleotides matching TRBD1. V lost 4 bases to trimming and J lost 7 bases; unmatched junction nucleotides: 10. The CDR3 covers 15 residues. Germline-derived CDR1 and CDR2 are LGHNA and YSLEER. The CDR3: CASSRQRTGGNEQFF. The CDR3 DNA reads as TGCGCCAGCAGCCGACAACGGACAGGCGGTAATGAGCAGTTCTTC.

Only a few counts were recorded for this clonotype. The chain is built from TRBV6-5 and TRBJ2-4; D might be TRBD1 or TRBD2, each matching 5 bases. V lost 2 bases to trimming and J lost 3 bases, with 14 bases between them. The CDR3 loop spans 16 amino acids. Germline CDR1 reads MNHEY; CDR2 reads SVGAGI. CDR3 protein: CASSYGGGPYKNIQYF. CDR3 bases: TGTGCCAGCAGTTACGGTGGGGGTCCCTACAAAAACATTCAGTACTTC.

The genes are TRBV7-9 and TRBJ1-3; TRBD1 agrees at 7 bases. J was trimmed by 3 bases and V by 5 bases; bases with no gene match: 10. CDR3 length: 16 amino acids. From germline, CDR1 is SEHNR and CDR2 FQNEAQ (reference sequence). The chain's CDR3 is CASSQDRKESGNTIYF. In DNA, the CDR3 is TGTGCCAGCAGCCAGGACAGGAAGGAAAGTGGAAACACCATATATTTT.

Here the CDR3 DNA reads TGTGCCAGCAGTTCCCCCCCAGCGGAGACCCAGTACTTC. Its translation: CASSSPPAETQYF. The chain has TRBV28 and TRBJ2-5; D remains ambiguous. The CDR3 spans 13 residues. The germline CDR1 and CDR2 sequences are MDHEN and SYDVKM. Trimming removed 4 bases at V and 5 bases at J, with 11 bases between.

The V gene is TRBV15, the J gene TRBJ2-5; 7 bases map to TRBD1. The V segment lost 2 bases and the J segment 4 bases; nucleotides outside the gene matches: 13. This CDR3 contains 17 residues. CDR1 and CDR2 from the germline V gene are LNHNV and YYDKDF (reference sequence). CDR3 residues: CATSRKTQGLYRETQYF. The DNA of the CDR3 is TGTGCCACCAGCAGAAAAACACAGGGGCTTTACCGAGAGACCCAGTACTTC.

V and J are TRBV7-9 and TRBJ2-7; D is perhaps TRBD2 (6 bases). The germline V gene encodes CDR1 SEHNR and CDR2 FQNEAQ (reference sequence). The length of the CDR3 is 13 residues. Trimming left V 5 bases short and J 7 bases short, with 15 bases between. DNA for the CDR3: TGTGCCAGCAGCCTCCGGACTAACGGTGAGCAGTACTTC. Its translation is CASSLRTNGEQYF.

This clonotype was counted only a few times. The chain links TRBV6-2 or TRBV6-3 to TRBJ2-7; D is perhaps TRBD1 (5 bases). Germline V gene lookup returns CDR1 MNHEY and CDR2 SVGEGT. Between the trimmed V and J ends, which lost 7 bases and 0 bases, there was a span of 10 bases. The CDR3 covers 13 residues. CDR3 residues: CASTDRFSYEQYF. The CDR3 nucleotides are TGTGCCAGCACCGACAGATTCTCCTACGAGCAGTACTTC.

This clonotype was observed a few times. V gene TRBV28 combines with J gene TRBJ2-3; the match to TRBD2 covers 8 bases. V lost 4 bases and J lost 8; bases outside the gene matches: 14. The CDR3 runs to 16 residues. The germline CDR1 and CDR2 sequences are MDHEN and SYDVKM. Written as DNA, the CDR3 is TGTGCCAGCAGTTCGCTAGGACTAGCCAGGGAGGGTACGCAGTATTTT. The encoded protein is CASSSLGLAREGTQYF.

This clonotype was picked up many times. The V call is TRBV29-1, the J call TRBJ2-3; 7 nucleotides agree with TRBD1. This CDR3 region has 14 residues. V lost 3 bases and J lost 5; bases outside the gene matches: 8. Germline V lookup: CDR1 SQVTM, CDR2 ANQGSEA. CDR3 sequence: CSVDSTGAGDTQYF. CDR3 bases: TGCAGCGTTGACTCCACAGGGGCCGGAGATACGCAGTATTTT.

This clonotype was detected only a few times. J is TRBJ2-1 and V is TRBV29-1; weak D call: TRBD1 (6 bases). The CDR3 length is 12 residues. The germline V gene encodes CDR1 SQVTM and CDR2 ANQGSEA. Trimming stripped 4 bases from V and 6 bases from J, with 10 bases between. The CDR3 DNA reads TGCAGCGTTGTTCAGGGGAGCAATGAGCAGTTCTTC. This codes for CSVVQGSNEQFF.

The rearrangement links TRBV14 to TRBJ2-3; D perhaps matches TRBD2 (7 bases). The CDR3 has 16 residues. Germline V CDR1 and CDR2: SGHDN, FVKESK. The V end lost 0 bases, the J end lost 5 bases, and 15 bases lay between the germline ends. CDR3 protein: CASSQEGGGRRDTQYF. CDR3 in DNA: TGTGCCAGCAGCCAAGAGGGGGGGGGGCGAAGAGATACGCAGTATTTT.

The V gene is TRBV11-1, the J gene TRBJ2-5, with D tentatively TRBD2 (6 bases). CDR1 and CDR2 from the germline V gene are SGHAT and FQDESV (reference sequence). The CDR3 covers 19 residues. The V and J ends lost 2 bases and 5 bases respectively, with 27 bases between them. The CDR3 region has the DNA TGTGCCAGCAGCTTAAGTCTGGCCATGCCCCCGGTCAGCGGGGAGACCCAGTACTTC. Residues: CASSLSLAMPPVSGETQYF.

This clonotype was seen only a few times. The CDR3 spells CASRGQKEVWYGYTF. Here the CDR3 DNA reads TGTGCCAGCAGAGGACAGAAGGAGGTTTGGTATGGCTACACCTTC. J is TRBJ1-2 and V is TRBV12-3 or TRBV12-4, with D maybe TRBD1 (6 bases). There are 15 residues in the CDR3. V was clipped by 6 bases and J by 5 bases, with 19 bases between them.

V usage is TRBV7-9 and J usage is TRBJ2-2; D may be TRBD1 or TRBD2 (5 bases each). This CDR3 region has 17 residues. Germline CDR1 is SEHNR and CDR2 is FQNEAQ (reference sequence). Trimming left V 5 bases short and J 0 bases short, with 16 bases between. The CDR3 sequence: CASSPSTRGTNTGELFF. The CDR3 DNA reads TGTGCCAGCAGCCCAAGTACTAGGGGAACGAACACCGGGGAGCTGTTTTTT.

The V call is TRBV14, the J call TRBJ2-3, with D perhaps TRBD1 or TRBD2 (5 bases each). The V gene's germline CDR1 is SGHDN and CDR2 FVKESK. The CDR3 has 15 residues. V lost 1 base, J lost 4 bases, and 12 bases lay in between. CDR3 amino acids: CASSQVTGGPDTQYF. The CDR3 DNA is TGTGCCAGCAGCCAAGTAACAGGAGGACCAGATACGCAGTATTTT.

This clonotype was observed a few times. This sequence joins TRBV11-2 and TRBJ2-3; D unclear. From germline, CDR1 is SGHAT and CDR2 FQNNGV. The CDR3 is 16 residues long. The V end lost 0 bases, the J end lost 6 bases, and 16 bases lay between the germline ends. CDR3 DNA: TGTGCCAGCAGCTTAGATCTACCCTGGTATTCCGATACGCAGTATTTT. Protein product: CASSLDLPWYSDTQYF.